The present entry profiles one T cell receptor beta chain with its context. Its target is not known. This specimen belongs to a study of cytomegalovirus exposure and HLA in healthy donors. The V end lost 7 bases, the J end lost 8 bases, and 18 bases lay between the germline ends. This CDR3 comprises 14 residues. Per the germline V gene, CDR1 is MNHEY and CDR2 is SMNVEV (reference sequence). Overall study results and limits: Across donors, sequencing depth was assumed by presence/absence analyses to be roughly uniform. The authors later linked a missense DCLRE1C variant to TCR beta V- and J-gene trimming. The study labeled 180 or so TCR beta chains cytomegalovirus-associated.

PCR employed 60 Vbeta and 13 Jbeta primers. The method was immunoSEQ multiplex PCR; TCRdb's version includes in-frame clones alone and lacks a portion of them. This table lists 75,000 to 95,000 clones. The TCR was taken from a man aged 25-45 years in good health and CMV-seronegative. Sequenced input: PBMCs. The chain carries TRBV27 and TRBJ2-1; TRBD2 is a possible D gene (6 bases). The CDR3 coding sequence is TGTGCCAGCATGGCGGCGGGGAGGACGGATGAGCAGTTCTTC. It codes for CASMAAGRTDEQFF.